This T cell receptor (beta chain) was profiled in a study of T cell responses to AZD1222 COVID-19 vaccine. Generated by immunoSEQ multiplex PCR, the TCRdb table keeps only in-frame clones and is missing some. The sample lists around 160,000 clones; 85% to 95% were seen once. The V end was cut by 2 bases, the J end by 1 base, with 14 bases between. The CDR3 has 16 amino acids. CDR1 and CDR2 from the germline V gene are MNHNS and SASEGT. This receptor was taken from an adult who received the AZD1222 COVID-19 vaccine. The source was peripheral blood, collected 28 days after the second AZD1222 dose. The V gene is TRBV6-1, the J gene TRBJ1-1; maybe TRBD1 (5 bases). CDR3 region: CASSESSGRRNTEAFF. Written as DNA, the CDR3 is TGTGCCAGCAGTGAAAGTTCGGGACGCCGGAACACTGAAGCTTTCTTT.